What follows are 22 T cell receptor beta chains derived from one specimen sequenced in a study of CD8 T cells in ankylosing spondylitis. TCRdb ran MiXCR on the 5' RACE reads and lists one entry per CDR3 protein. Of more than 110,000 distinct CDR3 sequences in the sample, about 8% are singletons; the top ten hold about 7.1%. The sample was synovial fluid, either unsorted or a sorted T cell fraction (not recorded which). These receptor sequences come from a male donor with ankylosing spondylitis.

CDR3: CASRFSGGSLTLSYNEQFF. Written as DNA, the CDR3 is TGTGCCAGCAGGTTTTCCGGGGGGAGCCTAACCCTCTCCTACAATGAGCAGTTCTTC. The V call is TRBV6-1, the J call TRBJ2-1; 7 nucleotides match TRBD2. CDR3 length: 19 amino acids. Germline CDR1 reads MNHNS; CDR2 reads SASEGT. The trim removed 6 bases at V and 0 bases at J, leaving 17 bases unmatched.

This clonotype was counted only a few times. The genes are TRBV27 and TRBJ1-2; possible D gene TRBD1, 5 bases. The CDR3 loop spans 21 amino acids. Trimming removed 2 bases from V and 4 bases from J, with 32 bases in between. Germline loops: CDR1 MNHEY, CDR2 SMNVEV (reference sequence). The CDR3 DNA follows: TGTGCCAGCAGTTTAAGTTGGGATGGGGGGGACGTCTACCATGGCGCCTATGGCTACACCTTC. Translating gives CASSLSWDGGDVYHGAYGYTF.

This clonotype was observed at least ten times. The gene calls are TRBV18 and TRBJ2-1; TRBD2 matches 10 bases. Per the germline V gene, CDR1 is KGHSH and CDR2 is LQKENI. Trimming took 2 bases from V and 5 from J; bases not matched to a gene: 6. The CDR3 is 16 amino acids. The DNA of the CDR3 is TGTGCCAGCTCACCAAGGGGGACTAGCGAAAACAATGAGCAGTTCTTC. As protein: CASSPRGTSENNEQFF. Supplemented by reference TRBV18 and TRBJ2-1, the full variable domain reads NAGVMQNPRHLVRRRGQEARLRCSPMKGHSHVYWYRQLPEEGLKFMVYLQKENIIDESGMPKERFSAEFPKEGPSILRIQQVVRGDSAAYFCASSPRGTSENNEQFFGPGTRLTVL.

The chain is built from TRBV7-2 and TRBJ1-5; D is possibly TRBD1 (5 bases). Germline values: CDR1 SGHTA, CDR2 FQGNSA. The CDR3 consists of 16 residues. V was pared by 2 bases and J by 7 bases, with 18 bases between. CDR3 bases: TGTGCCAGCAGCTTAACTCCTGGGGGAGGTGGACAGCCCCAGCATTTT. This encodes CASSLTPGGGGQPQHF.

V gene TRBV28 combines with J gene TRBJ1-3; the match to TRBD1 covers 7 bases. This CDR3 is built from 15 residues. The trim removed 6 bases at V and 4 bases at J, leaving 9 bases unmatched. Germline-derived CDR1 and CDR2 are MDHEN and SYDVKM. This chain's CDR3 is CASRRDSRLGNTIYF. DNA of the CDR3: TGTGCCAGCAGGCGGGACAGTCGTCTGGGAAACACCATATATTTT.

This clonotype was found a few times. The V gene is TRBV7-2, the J gene TRBJ2-5; D is perhaps TRBD1 (5 bases). The CDR3 contains 15 residues. Looked up from germline, CDR1 is SGHTA and CDR2 is FQGNSA. Trimming took off 2 bases at V and 4 bases at J, with 14 bases between the two ends. In DNA form, the CDR3 reads TGTGCCAGCAGCTTAAATAAGGGGAAGGGAGAGACCCAGTACTTC. Protein product: CASSLNKGKGETQYF.

This clonotype was detected many times. The V and J genes are TRBV29-1 and TRBJ2-3; 9 positions agree with TRBD2. V trimming: 7 bases; J trimming: 5 bases; junction bases outside the gene matches: 7. Germline V gene lookup returns CDR1 SQVTM and CDR2 ANQGSEA. The CDR3 spans 13 residues. The CDR3 sequence is CSAGGGAVDTQYF. The CDR3 DNA is TGCAGCGCTGGCGGGGGGGCCGTAGATACGCAGTATTTT.

This clonotype was seen repeatedly, ten times or more. The V gene is TRBV12-3 or TRBV12-4, the J gene TRBJ1-1; a weak D match, TRBD1 (6 bases). Trimming pared 4 bases from V and 0 bases from J, leaving 9 bases between. CDR3 length: 14 residues. CDR3 loop: CASSWGAMNTEAFF. The CDR3 DNA is TGTGCCAGCAGTTGGGGGGCCATGAACACTGAAGCTTTCTTT.

This clonotype was counted between two and nine times. The chain combines TRBV7-2 with TRBJ1-5; no firm D call. Germline values: CDR1 SGHTA, CDR2 FQGNSA. The CDR3 has 15 amino acids. V lost 1 base to trimming and J lost 3 bases, with 10 bases between them. Here the CDR3 reads CASSLGTVDNQPQHF. The DNA for the CDR3 is TGTGCCAGCAGCTTAGGGACTGTCGACAATCAGCCCCAGCATTTT.

Turning to this clonotype: A read error is possible here, since a much larger clone lies one base away. The chain has TRBV18 and TRBJ2-1; D possibly corresponds to TRBD2 (7 bases). The DNA end is more similar to TRBJ2-7, so the J call may be wrong. Germline CDR1 KGHSH, CDR2 LQKENI. The CDR3 is 17 amino acids. The DNA of the CDR3 is TGTGCCAGCTCACCGGAACGCGGGGGCCCCACCTACAATGAGCAGTACTTC. Translation gives CASSPERGGPTYNEQYF.

This clonotype came up many times. This chain links TRBV28 with TRBJ2-5; maybe TRBD1 (6 bases). Trimming took 7 bases from V and 2 from J, leaving 8 bases between them. The germline V gene has CDR1 MDHEN and CDR2 SYDVKM. The CDR3 is 12 amino acids. CDR3 sequence reads: CASTRGQETQYF. The CDR3, as DNA: TGTGCCAGCACGAGGGGGCAAGAGACCCAGTACTTC.

The V gene is TRBV11-2, the J gene TRBJ2-3; 12 bases agree with TRBD2. Germline CDR1 and CDR2: SGHAT and FQNNGV. J gave up 3 bases and V 5 bases, and 15 bases lay outside the gene matches. The CDR3 is 19 amino acids. The chain's CDR3 is CASSRVTMLAGGRTDTQYF. The CDR3 bases are TGTGCCAGCAGCCGAGTAACAATGCTAGCGGGGGGGCGAACAGATACGCAGTATTTT.

As for this clonotype: The junction does not match germline at one end; this may be a read error. J is TRBJ2-2 and V is TRBV7-2; TRBD2 is a possible D gene (5 bases). The germline V gene encodes CDR1 SGHTA and CDR2 FQGNSA. The CDR3 consists of 13 residues. In nucleotides, the CDR3 is TGTGCCAGCAGATTGACTTGGAACACCGGGGAGCTGTTT. This translates into CASRLTWNTGELF.

This clonotype has ten or more counts. V usage is TRBV7-9 and J usage is TRBJ2-4, with TRBD1 as a possible D gene (5 bases). The CDR3 is made up of 11 amino acids. The germline V gene encodes CDR1 SEHNR and CDR2 FQNEAQ (reference sequence). V lost 10 bases and J 7 bases, leaving 11 bases between the germline ends. CDR3 sequence reads: CAIQGGNIQYF. CDR3 bases: TGTGCCATTCAGGGTGGGAACATTCAGTACTTC.

This clonotype was detected ten times or more. CDR3 bases: TGCAGTGCTAGGGGCTGGACCTACGAGCAGTACTTC. The encoded protein is CSARGWTYEQYF. This chain joins TRBV20-1 and TRBJ2-7; D gene uncertain. Between the trimmed V and J ends, which lost 3 bases and 2 bases, there was a span of 8 bases. This CDR3 is 12 amino acids long. In germline, CDR1 is DFQATT, CDR2 SNEGSKA (reference sequence).

As regards this clonotype: At one end the junction does not follow the germline gene, possibly because of a read error. The chain has TRBV7-3 and TRBJ1-4; D gene ambiguous. Per the germline V gene, CDR1 is SGHTA and CDR2 is FQGTGA. CDR3 length: 13 amino acids. The CDR3 reads CASSSGPNEKLFF. The CDR3 DNA sequence: TGTGCCAGCAGCTCAGGTCCTAACGAAAAACTGTTTTTT.

This chain connects TRBV10-3 to TRBJ2-3, with D hard to call. The CDR3 contains 16 residues. Germline V gene lookup returns CDR1 ENHRY and CDR2 SYGVKD. Trimming removed 4 bases at V and 3 bases at J, with 17 bases between. CDR3 amino acids: CAISGIGPLGTDTQYF. In DNA form, the CDR3 reads TGTGCCATCAGTGGCATCGGACCCCTGGGGACAGATACGCAGTATTTT.

This clonotype has more than one count but fewer than ten. This chain uses TRBV6-1 with TRBJ2-7, with D perhaps TRBD1 or TRBD2 (5 bases each). In germline, CDR1 is MNHNS, CDR2 SASEGT. Between the trimmed V and J ends, which lost 6 bases and 0 bases, there was a span of 12 bases. CDR3 length: 14 residues. Here the CDR3 DNA reads TGTGCCAGCAGCCCCGGGGCCCACTCCTACGAGCAGTACTTC. Its protein product is CASSPGAHSYEQYF.

This clonotype has ten or more counts. The chain carries TRBV20-1 and TRBJ2-1; D call uncertain. The V end was cut by 5 bases, the J end by 3 bases, with 14 bases between. The CDR3 totals 14 residues. Germline-derived CDR1 and CDR2 are DFQATT and SNEGSKA (reference sequence). The CDR3 is CSAPSNVLYNEQFF. In DNA, the CDR3 is TGCAGTGCTCCTTCGAATGTACTCTACAATGAGCAGTTCTTC.

This clonotype has ten or more counts. The DNA of the CDR3 is TGTGCCAGCAGCTTAGCGCTAGGCAGTATGAACACTGAAGCTTTCTTT. Its translation is CASSLALGSMNTEAFF. The V and J genes are TRBV7-2 and TRBJ1-1; D gene unclear. There are 16 residues in the CDR3. V gave up 0 bases and J gave up 0 bases, with 11 bases separating them. Germline assignment: CDR1 SGHTA and CDR2 FQGNSA.

This clonotype came up a few times. V and J are TRBV20-1 and TRBJ1-1, with a weak D call TRBD1 (6 bases). V lost 0 bases, J lost 8 bases, and 16 bases lay in between. The CDR3 extends over 14 amino acids. CDR1 is DFQATT, CDR2 SNEGSKA, per germline (reference sequence). CDR3 DNA: TGCAGTGCTAGAGATTACTACAGGGAGGGAGAAGCTTTCTTT. It translates to CSARDYYREGEAFF.

This clonotype showed up just a few times. The rearrangement uses TRBV29-1 and TRBJ2-1; D is uncertain. Trimming stripped 7 bases from V and 5 bases from J, with 9 bases between. The CDR3 is made up of 11 amino acids. The germline CDR1 and CDR2 sequences are SQVTM and ANQGSEA. The CDR3 DNA is TGCAGCGCATCCCCCAACAATGAGCAGTTCTTC. Translated: CSASPNNEQFF.